Listed below are T cell receptor beta chains from one sample, sequenced in a study of blood T cell repertoires in COVID-19. The method was immunoSEQ multiplex PCR; TCRdb's version includes in-frame clones alone and lacks a portion of them. The sample yields 150,000 to 180,000 clones, 75% to 90% seen once. Input material: peripheral blood. These receptors originate from a woman in her 40s with acute or convalescent COVID-19. CDR3s include the opening cysteine and the closing phenylalanine or tryptophan. Each record gives: V gene, D gene, J gene, clone size, CDR3 DNA, CDR3 protein. A D gene is named only where the DNA matches it firmly. Not every row has a clone size; where given, it reads once, few, many or a size class.

>TRBV9|NA|TRBJ1-2|NA
TGTGCCAGCAGCGTAGATGGCAGGGCCTTCTATGGCTACACCTTC
CASSVDGRAFYGYTF
>TRBV6-1|TRBD1|TRBJ1-2|NA
TGTGCCAGCAGTGAACGGCAGGACAGGGGAGGCGGCTACACCTTC
CASSERQDRGGGYTF
>TRBV21-1|NA|TRBJ2-2|once
TGTGCCAGCAGCAATGACAGGGAGGCCGGGGAGCTGTTTTTT
CASSNDREAGELFF
>TRBV27|NA|TRBJ1-2|NA
TGTGCCAGCAGTTTAGGGTCCAGGAACTATGGCTACACCTTC
CASSLGSRNYGYTF
>TRBV5-1|TRBD1|TRBJ1-1|NA
TGCGCCAGCAGCACAGCAGGGGGCGAAAAATCGGCTTTCTTT
CASSTAGGEKSAFF
>TRBV24-1|NA|TRBJ2-1|NA
TGTGCCACCAGGGGTCCCGAGTGGCAGGGGTCGAACAATGAGCAGTTCTTC
CATRGPEWQGSNNEQFF
>TRBV7-9|NA|TRBJ1-6|NA
TGTGCCAGTTCCCAGGGGATCAATTCACCCCTCCACTTT
CASSQGINSPLHF
>TRBV28|NA|TRBJ1-2|NA
TGTGCCAGCAGTCGCACAGGGTCCGGCTACACCTTC
CASSRTGSGYTF
>TRBV3-1/TRBV3-2|NA|TRBJ1-2|NA
TGTGCCAGCACCGGACTGGACGCTCTAGGGTATGGCTACACCTTC
CASTGLDALGYGYTF
>TRBV7-2|NA|TRBJ2-7|NA
TGTGCCAGCAGCTCACTACGGACCGGGACACAGGGCTCGTACGAGCAGTACTTC
CASSSLRTGTQGSYEQYF
>TRBV19|TRBD1|TRBJ2-7|NA
TGTGCCAGTAGTATCGGGACAGAGGACGTCTCCTACGAGCAGTACTTC
CASSIGTEDVSYEQYF
>TRBV19|TRBD2|TRBJ2-7|NA
TGTGCCAGTAGTATAATAGCGGGAGTAAGCAACGAGCAGTACTTC
CASSIIAGVSNEQYF
>TRBV2|TRBD1|TRBJ2-1|NA
TGTGCCAGCAAAGCCCGGGACAGCTCCTACAATGAGCAGTTCTTC
CASKARDSSYNEQFF
>TRBV11-2|TRBD1|TRBJ1-4|once
TGTGCCAGCAGTTTTAACAGGGGGCAGATTGAAAAACTGTTTTTT
CASSFNRGQIEKLFF
>TRBV13|TRBD1|TRBJ1-2|once
TGTGCCAGCAGCTTAGATATTGGACGCGGGACAGTAGGCTACACCTTC
CASSLDIGRGTVGYTF
>TRBV2|NA|TRBJ2-3|NA
TGTGCCAGCATGAGGCTGAGCACAGATACGCAGTATTTT
CASMRLSTDTQYF
>TRBV7-2|TRBD2|TRBJ2-7|NA
TGTGCCAGCAGCTTGGGAAGCGGGGGGGGTGAGCAGTACTTC
CASSLGSGGGEQYF
>TRBV7-8|NA|TRBJ2-1|NA
TGTGCCAGCAGCTTAGTTCGAGGAGTAGTAGGGGGCAATGAGCAGTTCTTC
CASSLVRGVVGGNEQFF
>TRBV5-1|TRBD2|TRBJ2-1|NA
TGCGCCAGCAGCTTGTTGACTAGCGGGAGCAATGAGCAGTTCTTC
CASSLLTSGSNEQFF
>TRBV30|NA|TRBJ1-1|NA
TGTGCCTGGTCGGCGGGGTTCACCCTTGAAGCTTTCTTT
CAWSAGFTLEAFF
>TRBV10-1|TRBD2|TRBJ2-1|NA
TGCGCCAGCGGACGGACTAGCGGGAAAACAAAATACAATGAGCAGTTCTTC
CASGRTSGKTKYNEQFF
>TRBV5-1|TRBD1|TRBJ1-1|few
TGCGCCAGCAGGGAGACAGGGCTAAGGAACACTGAAGCTTTCTTT
CASRETGLRNTEAFF
>TRBV30|TRBD2|TRBJ2-1|NA
TGTGCCCGGGAGGCCTACTCCGCAGGTGAGCAGTTCTTC
CAREAYSAGEQFF
>TRBV12-5|TRBD2|TRBJ2-3|once
TGTGCTAGTGGTCTCGGGGGGGTATCAGATACGCAGTATTTT
CASGLGGVSDTQYF
>TRBV19|NA|TRBJ2-1|NA
TGTGCCAGTAGTGACCGGCCCAAGGGGCCGCCCTACAATGAGCAGTTCTTC
CASSDRPKGPPYNEQFF
>TRBV5-6|NA|TRBJ1-5|NA
TGTGCCAGCAGCTTGTGGCAGATAAGCAATCAGCCCCAGCATTTT
CASSLWQISNQPQHF
>TRBV5-8|TRBD1|TRBJ2-1|NA
TGTGCCAGCAGCTCGCCTTTTCCGGGACAGGGAGTCGAAGAGCAGTTCTTC
CASSSPFPGQGVEEQFF
>TRBV6-5|NA|TRBJ1-1|NA
TGTGCCAGCAGTTACTCGACTTTGGCGGTGAACACTGAAGCTTTCTTT
CASSYSTLAVNTEAFF
>TRBV6-5|TRBD1|TRBJ1-5|NA
TGTGCCAGCACGGCAGGGGGTAATCAGCCCCAGCATTTT
CASTAGGNQPQHF
>TRBV7-8|TRBD1|TRBJ2-2|NA
TGTGCCAGCAGCCCAAACACAGGGGGCGCGGGGACCGGGGAGCTGTTTTTT
CASSPNTGGAGTGELFF
>TRBV29-1|TRBD1|TRBJ1-6|NA
TGCAGCGTCTCGGCGGGACAGGGCTCTAATTCACCCCTCCACTTT
CSVSAGQGSNSPLHF
>TRBV5-1|TRBD2|TRBJ2-1|NA
TGCGCCAGCAGCTTGCAAGCGGGGGGGAGGAATGAGCAGTTCTTC
CASSLQAGGRNEQFF
>TRBV6-1|NA|TRBJ2-3|NA
TGTGCCAGCAGTGAAGCGCTTAACAGCCGCGGGTACACAGATACGCAGTATTTT
CASSEALNSRGYTDTQYF
>TRBV11-2|TRBD2|TRBJ2-1|NA
TGTGCCAGCAGGCTAATCGGGGGGAGTAGCGATGAGCAGTTCTTC
CASRLIGGSSDEQFF
>TRBV6-5|NA|TRBJ2-2|once
TGTGCCAGCAGTTATTCAGGGACCGGGGAGCTGTTTTTT
CASSYSGTGELFF
>TRBV28|NA|TRBJ2-2|NA
TGTGCCAGCAGTTCGCCGTCACGGGCCGGGGAGCTGTTTTTT
CASSSPSRAGELFF
>TRBV19|NA|TRBJ2-7|NA
TGTGCCAGTAGTATCTTGGGGCTAGCGAGCTCCTACGAGCAGTACTTC
CASSILGLASSYEQYF
>TRBV11-2|NA|TRBJ1-6|NA
TGTGCCAGCAGCTTAGATCCGACTCCTACCTATAATTCACCCCTCCACTTT
CASSLDPTPTYNSPLHF
>TRBV24-1|NA|TRBJ2-1|NA
TGTGCCACCCTCCCCAGAAACTCCTACAATGAGCAGTTCTTC
CATLPRNSYNEQFF
>TRBV7-2|TRBD2|TRBJ2-1|NA
TGTGCCAGCAGCTTAAAGTCGACTAGCGGGGGGGCCAATGAGCAGTTCTTC
CASSLKSTSGGANEQFF
>TRBV10-1|NA|TRBJ2-2|NA
TGCGCCAGCAGTGATCCAGGGAACACCGGGGAGCTGTTTTTT
CASSDPGNTGELFF
>TRBV7-2|TRBD1|TRBJ2-4|NA
TGTGCCAGCAGCTTAGAGCTATTAGGAGGGACAGGGGTGAACATTCAGTACTTC
CASSLELLGGTGVNIQYF
>TRBV19|TRBD1|TRBJ1-5|NA
TGTGCCAGTAGTATCGGGACAGGGGGCAATCAGCCCCAGCATTTT
CASSIGTGGNQPQHF
>TRBV29-1|NA|TRBJ2-2|NA
TGCACGGCAGGGGCCACCGGGGAGCTGTTTTTT
CTAGATGELFF
>TRBV15|TRBD2|TRBJ2-7|NA
TGTGCCACCAGCAGAGATCAATTGGGCGGCAGGCCGGGACTAGAGGACGAGCAGTACTTC
CATSRDQLGGRPGLEDEQYF
>TRBV29-1|TRBD1|TRBJ2-2|once
TGCAGCGTTCAGCCGGGACAGGCGAACACCGGGGAGCTGTTTTTT
CSVQPGQANTGELFF
>TRBV11-2|NA|TRBJ2-7|NA
TGTGCCAGCAGCTTAGAGGGTGCAGGGATCCCCTACGAGCAGTACTTC
CASSLEGAGIPYEQYF
>TRBV28|NA|TRBJ1-5|NA
TGTGCCAGCAGTTTACGGGGGGGAGGGGATCATCAGCCCCAGCATTTT
CASSLRGGGDHQPQHF
>TRBV10-3|TRBD1|TRBJ2-1|NA
TGTGCCACCGCCGGGACAGCAAACAATGAGCAGTTCTTC
CATAGTANNEQFF
>TRBV10-3|TRBD2|TRBJ2-1|NA
TGTGCCATCAGTGAGTCTTTAGCGGGGGGTAATGAGCAGTTCTTC
CAISESLAGGNEQFF
>TRBV28|NA|TRBJ1-1|NA
TGTGCCAGCAGCCCACCGCCAGGGAAAGCTTTCTTT
CASSPPPGKAFF
>TRBV27|TRBD1|TRBJ1-2|NA
TGTGCCAGCAGTTTTTACAGGGGCCGGGACTATGGCTACACCTTC
CASSFYRGRDYGYTF
>TRBV6-6|TRBD2|TRBJ2-3|NA
TGTGCCAGCAGGCCTAGCGGGGGGGAAGATACGCAGTATTTT
CASRPSGGEDTQYF
>TRBV28|NA|TRBJ2-3|NA
TGTGCCAGCAGTTTACTTCTAAATCCTGGCACAGATACGCAGTATTTT
CASSLLLNPGTDTQYF
>TRBV14|NA|TRBJ2-2|NA
TGTGCCAGCAGCCAAGTAATATCCGGGGAGCTGTTTTTT
CASSQVISGELFF